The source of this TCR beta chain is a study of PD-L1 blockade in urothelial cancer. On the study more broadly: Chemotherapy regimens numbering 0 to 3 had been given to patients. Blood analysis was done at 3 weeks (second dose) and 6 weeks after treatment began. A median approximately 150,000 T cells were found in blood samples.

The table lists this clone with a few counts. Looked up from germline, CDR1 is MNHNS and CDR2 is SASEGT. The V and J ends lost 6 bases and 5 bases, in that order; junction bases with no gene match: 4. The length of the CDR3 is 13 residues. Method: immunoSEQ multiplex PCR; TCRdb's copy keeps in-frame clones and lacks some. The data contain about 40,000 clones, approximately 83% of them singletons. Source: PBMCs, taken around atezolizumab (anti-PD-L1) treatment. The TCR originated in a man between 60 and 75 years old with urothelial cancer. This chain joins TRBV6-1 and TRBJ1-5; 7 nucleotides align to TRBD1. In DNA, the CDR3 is TGTGCCAGCAGCTACGACAGGGATCAGCCCCAGCATTTT. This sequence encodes CASSYDRDQPQHF.